This section outlines one T cell receptor (beta chain) sequence together with its context. The entry originates in a study of blood T cell repertoires in COVID-19. Study at large: Samples taken during acute and convalescent COVID-19 were collected in the United States, Italy and Spain. PBMCs, B-cell-depleted T cells, or T cells were the source of the cDNA or gDNA that made up the material.

V was shortened by 0 bases and J by 4 bases, with 8 bases between the two germline ends. This CDR3 is built from 14 residues. The germline gives CDR1 KGHSH, CDR2 LQKENI. Methods used by the authors: Cell counts per sample came from amplifying reference gene primers. Only in-frame clones appear in the TCRdb table, and some are missing; sequencing was by immunoSEQ multiplex PCR. The V and J calls and the clone size are those of that table, but D and trimming were determined from the DNA. Of 72,000 or so clones listed, over 75% are singletons. The receptor's source is a middle-aged man with active COVID-19. Source material: peripheral blood. The chain uses TRBV18 and TRBJ2-3; TRBD2 might be the D (6 bases). The CDR3 nucleotides read TGTGCCAGCTCACCACCCACTAGCCCAGATACGCAGTATTTT. The encoded protein is CASSPPTSPDTQYF. The whole variable domain, remainder taken from reference TRBV18 and TRBJ2-3, is NAGVMQNPRHLVRRRGQEARLRCSPMKGHSHVYWYRQLPEEGLKFMVYLQKENIIDESGMPKERFSAEFPKEGPSILRIQQVVRGDSAAYFCASSPPTSPDTQYFGPGTRLTVL.